These 25 T cell receptor beta chains share one sample of origin, sequenced in a study of resident and recirculating memory T cells in vitiligo. Some clones are missing from TCRdb's copy, which holds only in-frame ones; the method was immunoSEQ multiplex PCR. The repertoire holds 40,000 to 50,000 clones, about nine tenths seen once, with about 4.5% in the top ten. The specimen was blood. These receptor sequences come from a male donor with vitiligo.

This rearrangement joins TRBV5-4 to TRBJ1-1; D call uncertain. The germline V gene has CDR1 SGHNT and CDR2 YYREEE (reference sequence). The CDR3 sequence is 14 residues long. V dropped 0 bases and J dropped 4 bases, with 10 bases sitting between them. CDR3 residues: CASSLDGEITEAFF. CDR3 nucleotides: TGTGCCAGCAGCTTGGACGGGGAGATCACTGAAGCTTTCTTT.

This chain links TRBV29-1 with TRBJ2-7; TRBD1 matches 7 bases. CDR3 length equals 18 residues. V was clipped by 3 bases and J by 2 bases; unmatched bases: 19. CDR1 is SQVTM and CDR2 is ANQGSEA in the germline V gene. The CDR3 nucleotides read TGCAGCGTTGACATAAGCCCCGACCGAGGGGGCCCTCCCTACGAGCAGTACTTC. The encoded protein is CSVDISPDRGGPPYEQYF.

CDR3 region: CASRGQGKTQYF. The CDR3 DNA follows: TGTGCCAGCAGAGGGCAGGGGAAGACCCAGTACTTC. The V gene is TRBV11-3, the J gene TRBJ2-5, with a possible D match to TRBD1 (6 bases). Trimming removed 6 bases at V and 6 bases at J, with 11 bases between. The length of the CDR3 is 12 residues. Germline values: CDR1 SGHNT, CDR2 YENEEA.

The J gene is TRBJ2-5, the V gene TRBV4-1; possible D gene TRBD2, 6 bases. CDR1 and CDR2 (germline): MGHRA, YSYEKL. The CDR3 has 14 residues. Trimming took 4 bases from V and 5 from J, leaving 14 bases between them. The CDR3 sequence: CASSRLGGGETQYF. The CDR3, as DNA: TGCGCCAGCAGCCGGTTGGGTGGGGGGGAGACCCAGTACTTC.

The genes are TRBV15 and TRBJ2-6, with D maybe TRBD2 (6 bases). The germline V gene encodes CDR1 LNHNV and CDR2 YYDKDF (reference sequence). CDR3 size: 16 residues. The ends were cut back, 0 bases at V and 1 base at J, with 7 bases in the middle. CDR3 coding DNA: TGTGCCACCAGCAGAGATCGGGGGTCTGGGGCCAACGTCCTGACTTTC. Its translation: CATSRDRGSGANVLTF.

The chain is built from TRBV7-2 and TRBJ1-2; the D is unclear. V lost 3 bases, J lost 3 bases, and 5 bases lay in between. Germline V CDR1 and CDR2: SGHTA, FQGNSA. CDR3 length equals 12 residues. The CDR3 nucleotides are TGTGCCAGCAGCTTCACAGACTATGGCTACACCTTC. This codes for CASSFTDYGYTF.

The chain uses TRBV29-1 and TRBJ2-3; a possible D gene is TRBD1 (6 bases). Trimming took 8 bases from V and 1 from J, leaving 10 bases between them. CDR1 and CDR2 from the germline V gene are SQVTM and ANQGSEA. There are 12 residues in the CDR3. CDR3 protein: CSLRQGTDTQYF. DNA of the CDR3: TGCAGCCTGAGACAGGGCACAGATACGCAGTATTTT.

This clone was counted a single time. This rearrangement joins TRBV7-3 to TRBJ2-2, with 10 bases that match TRBD1. Germline trimming cut 10 bases from V and 7 bases from J; bases unmatched to any gene: 6. Germline CDR1 and CDR2: SGHTA and FQGTGA. The CDR3 runs to 13 residues. CDR3 nucleotide sequence: TGTGCCACCCGACAGGGGGCCAACGGGGAGCTGTTTTTT. This encodes CATRQGANGELFF.

The gene calls are TRBV18 and TRBJ2-7; D perhaps matches TRBD1 (5 bases). This CDR3 is built from 15 residues. The V end lost 3 bases, the J end lost 3 bases, and 15 bases lay between the germline ends. Per the germline V gene, CDR1 is KGHSH and CDR2 is LQKENI. Written as DNA, the CDR3 is TGTGCCAGCTCACCGTGGGCAGGGAATTTCTACGAGCAGTACTTC. It translates to CASSPWAGNFYEQYF.

The chain has TRBV9 and TRBJ2-3, with TRBD1 as a possible D gene (6 bases). Germline CDR1 and CDR2: SGDLS and YYNGEE. The V end lost 0 bases, the J end lost 2 bases, and 10 bases lay between the germline ends. The CDR3 is 15 residues long. CDR3 loop: CASSVGVGATDTQYF. CDR3 DNA sequence: TGTGCCAGCAGCGTAGGGGTGGGGGCCACAGATACGCAGTATTTT.

The chain combines TRBV7-9 with TRBJ2-2; 9 bases agree with TRBD1. The CDR3 contains 15 residues. Germline V CDR1 and CDR2: SEHNR, FQNEAQ (reference sequence). J lost 7 bases, V lost 10 bases, and 13 bases had no gene match. The CDR3 here is CANDPGQGIVGELFF. CDR3 nucleotide sequence: TGTGCCAACGACCCGGGACAGGGTATTGTCGGGGAGCTGTTTTTT.

The chain has TRBV6-1 and TRBJ1-5; 8 bases align to TRBD1. Germline V gene sequence: CDR1 MNHNS, CDR2 SASEGT. The ends lost 8 bases at V and 4 bases at J; junction bases unmatched: 7. This CDR3 region has 14 residues. The CDR3: CASYDRGWNQPQHF. The CDR3 coding sequence is TGTGCCAGCTACGACAGGGGATGGAATCAGCCCCAGCATTTT.

The V and J genes are TRBV9 and TRBJ2-7; 11 positions match TRBD2. This CDR3 comprises 16 residues. V shed 4 bases and J 2 bases; nucleotides not matched to a gene: 8. CDR1 and CDR2 from the germline V gene are SGDLS and YYNGEE. The DNA of the CDR3 is TGTGCCAGCAGCCCCCGGTCTAGCGGGGGGACCTACGAGCAGTACTTC. It translates to CASSPRSSGGTYEQYF.

This chain links TRBV19 with TRBJ2-7, with 8 bases matching TRBD1. The CDR3 contains 17 residues. Germline CDR1 is LNHDA and CDR2 is SQIVND (reference sequence). With V trimmed by 3 bases and J by 2 bases, 12 bases remained unmatched. The CDR3 DNA follows: TGTGCCAGTAGTATGTCCGACAGGGGTCCGCCAACCTACGAGCAGTACTTC. Residues: CASSMSDRGPPTYEQYF.

This chain joins TRBV4-3 and TRBJ2-1, with 8 bases aligning to TRBD2. Germline V gives CDR1 LGHNA, CDR2 YSLEER. The CDR3 loop spans 15 amino acids. Trimming took 1 base from V and 9 from J; bases not matched to a gene: 8. The CDR3: CASSQVGSGVGEQFF. The CDR3, as DNA: TGCGCCAGCAGCCAAGTGGGTAGCGGGGTTGGTGAGCAGTTCTTC.

V is TRBV7-9 and J is TRBJ2-3, with D perhaps matching TRBD1 (6 bases). This CDR3 spans 17 amino acids. V was clipped by 1 base and J by 6 bases, with 20 bases between them. Germline CDR1 and CDR2: SEHNR and FQNEAQ (reference sequence). The CDR3 coding sequence is TGTGCCAGCAGCTTAGTTAAGGACAGCTCGGGTATTGATACGCAGTATTTT. Translating gives CASSLVKDSSGIDTQYF.

The genes are TRBV6-1 and TRBJ1-1, with 8 bases fitting TRBD1. Germline assignment: CDR1 MNHNS and CDR2 SASEGT. The CDR3 loop spans 14 amino acids. Trimming removed 1 base from V and 10 bases from J; junction bases left unmatched: 8. DNA of the CDR3: TGTGCCAGCAGTGAAGTTTTTGGGACAGGTTTAGCTTTCTTT. As protein: CASSEVFGTGLAFF.

This clone was detected only a few times. V is TRBV2 and J is TRBJ2-7; unclear D gene. This CDR3 is built from 12 residues. Trimming stripped 3 bases from V and 0 bases from J, with 3 bases between. Germline lookup yields CDR1 SNHLY and CDR2 FYNNEI. CDR3 DNA: TGTGCCAGCAGTGACCTCTCCTACGAGCAGTACTTC. Its protein product is CASSDLSYEQYF.

This chain uses TRBV11-2 with TRBJ2-3; 8 bases align to TRBD1. Germline loops: CDR1 SGHAT, CDR2 FQNNGV. The CDR3 runs 16 residues. The junction had 5 bases not matched to a gene; V was cut back by 1 base and J by 2 bases. The CDR3 protein is CASSLVPGQATDTQYF. DNA for the CDR3: TGTGCCAGCAGCTTAGTCCCGGGACAGGCCACAGATACGCAGTATTTT.

V is TRBV7-2 and J is TRBJ2-5; the D gene is possibly TRBD1 (5 bases). Trimming pared 5 bases from V and 2 bases from J, leaving 15 bases between. CDR1 is SGHTA and CDR2 is FQGNSA in the germline V gene. CDR3 length: 15 residues. The CDR3 coding sequence is TGTGCCAGCAGCCTTCGCACAGGAATGCAAGAGACCCAGTACTTC. Translated, it gives CASSLRTGMQETQYF.

This clone was counted once. The chain uses TRBV6-5 and TRBJ1-1; no firm D call. V lost 6 bases, J lost 4 bases, and 18 bases lay in between. Germline V gene sequence: CDR1 MNHEY, CDR2 SVGAGI. The CDR3 runs to 15 residues. The CDR3 nucleotides read TGTGCCAGCAGCCGACCCTCCCGGGTGGGCACTGAAGCTTTCTTT. Its protein is CASSRPSRVGTEAFF.

The rearrangement links TRBV7-2 to TRBJ1-2, with 10 nucleotides matching TRBD1. Germline CDR1 and CDR2: SGHTA and FQGNSA. The CDR3 runs to 16 residues. V gave up 7 bases and J gave up 5 bases; unmatched junction bases: 13. This CDR3 reads CASTPGQGGLGYGYTF. The DNA for the CDR3 is TGTGCCAGCACCCCAGGACAGGGGGGTCTCGGGTATGGCTACACCTTC. Looking up the rest from reference TRBV7-2 and TRBJ1-2 gives the full variable domain: GAGVSQSPSNKVTEKGKDVELRCDPISGHTALYWYRQSLGQGLEFLIYFQGNSAPDKSGLPSDRFSAERTGGSVSTLTIQRTQQEDSAVYLCASTPGQGGLGYGYTFGSGTRLTVV.

The CDR3 loop reads CASSMGAGKETQYF. For the CDR3, the DNA is TGTGCCAGTAGTATGGGGGCAGGGAAGGAGACCCAGTACTTC. The chain combines TRBV19 with TRBJ2-5; D might be TRBD1 (6 bases). The V and J ends lost 3 bases and 5 bases respectively, with 13 bases between them. This CDR3 spans 14 amino acids. Per the germline V gene, CDR1 is LNHDA and CDR2 is SQIVND (reference sequence).

The rearrangement joins TRBV14 to TRBJ1-6; D is unclear. V was shortened by 2 bases and J by 0 bases, with 5 bases between the two germline ends. Looked up from germline, CDR1 is SGHDN and CDR2 is FVKESK. The CDR3 length is 15 residues. CDR3 sequence (DNA): TGTGCCAGCAGCCAATCTCTCTCCTATAATTCACCCCTCCACTTT. This sequence encodes CASSQSLSYNSPLHF. The entire variable domain, with the rest obtained from reference TRBV14 and TRBJ1-6, is as follows: EAGVTQFPSHSVIEKGQTVTLRCDPISGHDNLYWYRRVMGKEIKFLLHFVKESKQDESGMPNNRFLAERTGGTYSTLKVQPAELEDSGVYFCASSQSLSYNSPLHFGNGTRLTVT.

CDR3 nucleotide sequence: TGTGCCAGCAGGGACGAATGGGGAGGGACCCAGTACTTC. It encodes CASRDEWGGTQYF. V and J are TRBV6-6 and TRBJ2-5; possibly TRBD2 for D (6 bases). CDR3 length: 13 residues. Germline V gives CDR1 MNHNY, CDR2 SVGAGI (reference sequence). V was cut by 6 bases and J by 7 bases, with 15 bases left in between.